A single sample gave rise to the 32 T cell receptor beta chains below, sequenced in a study of identical twins (dated by TCRdb to 2016 to 2017). The library was made by 5' RACE. Sequencing was carried out with an Illumina HiSeq 2000. The public reads were run again by TCRdb, first through fastp at Q25 and then through MiXCR, and only productive beta chains were kept. Records with the same CDR3 protein are collapsed into one entry carrying the most frequent genes and DNA. Recorded for this sample are approximately 690,000 distinct CDR3 sequences; 6.1% of them occurred a single time. The ten biggest clones cover around 2% of the sample. The sample comprised naive T cells sorted from blood. The cell subset or site label here, explained by the study, means: cells isolated with a human naive T-cell isolation kit. The receptors stem from a man younger than 35 in good health.

In its sample, this clonotype was seen a few times. The gene calls are TRBV12-3 or TRBV12-4 and TRBJ2-2; no firm D call. This CDR3 region has 19 residues. The V and J ends lost 6 bases and 2 bases respectively, with 25 bases between them. As DNA, the CDR3 is TGTGCCAGCAGGGACCGCGGACGGCACGTTTATGGAAACACCGGGGAGCTGTTTTTT. Amino acid sequence: CASRDRGRHVYGNTGELFF.

This clonotype was picked up many times. CDR3 bases: TGTGCCAGCAGTTTAAAGGGAAATCAGCCCCAGCATTTT. Protein: CASSLKGNQPQHF. This chain uses TRBV27 with TRBJ1-5; D gene ambiguous. Germline CDR1 MNHEY, CDR2 SMNVEV (reference sequence). This CDR3 has 13 residues. The V gene lost 2 bases and the J gene lost 4 bases, with 6 bases spanning the gap.

This clonotype occurred many times. This CDR3 is CASSFTNSGNTIYF. CDR3 in DNA: TGTGCCAGCAGCTTCACGAACTCTGGAAACACCATATATTTT. This chain joins TRBV5-6 and TRBJ1-3; D is ambiguous. Trimming pared 2 bases from V and 0 bases from J, leaving 6 bases between. The CDR3 is 14 residues long. In germline, CDR1 is SGHDT, CDR2 YYEEEE.

There are many counts of this clonotype. The chain combines TRBV11-1 with TRBJ2-1; 13 bases are shared with TRBD2. J lost 0 bases, V lost 5 bases, and 13 bases had no gene match. This CDR3 region has 20 residues. Germline V lookup: CDR1 SGHAT, CDR2 FQDESV (reference sequence). CDR3 sequence (DNA): TGTGCCAGCAGCGCCCGATCCGGGACTAGCGGGGTTAGCTCCTACAATGAGCAGTTCTTC. This translates into CASSARSGTSGVSSYNEQFF.

This clonotype has more than one count but fewer than ten. V usage is TRBV7-9 and J usage is TRBJ2-2, with 9 bases matching TRBD2. CDR1 is SEHNR and CDR2 is FQNEAQ in the germline V gene (reference sequence). The CDR3 has 14 residues. Losses at the gene ends were 10 bases for V and 3 bases for J; bases not matched to a gene: 6. This CDR3 is CATLSGSDTGELFF. CDR3 coding DNA: TGTGCCACCCTTAGCGGGAGTGACACCGGGGAGCTGTTTTTT.

The CDR3 coding sequence is TGTGCCAGCAGCTTAGATCGGCAGGGTACCGGGGAGCTGTTTTTT. Translated: CASSLDRQGTGELFF. This chain connects TRBV11-2 to TRBJ2-2; weak D call: TRBD1 (5 bases). CDR1 is SGHAT, CDR2 FQNNGV, per germline. The CDR3 length is 15 residues. Trimming removed 0 bases at V and 5 bases at J, with 10 bases between.

This clonotype occurred many times. This chain joins TRBV12-3 or TRBV12-4 and TRBJ2-7; TRBD1 matches at 7 bases. The J segment lost 0 bases and the V segment lost 4 bases, leaving 3 bases of the junction unmatched. CDR3 length equals 14 residues. The CDR3 sequence is CASSSGQYSYEQYF. For the CDR3, the DNA is TGTGCCAGCAGTTCGGGACAGTACTCCTACGAGCAGTACTTC.

The chain couples TRBV30 to TRBJ2-5; D is unclear. V was pared by 3 bases and J by 4 bases, with 9 bases between. This CDR3 is 12 amino acids long. Germline V gene lookup returns CDR1 GTSNPN and CDR2 SVGIG (reference sequence). The CDR3 coding sequence is TGTGCCTGGAGCGTCCTCCGAGAGACCCAGTACTTC. Protein product: CAWSVLRETQYF.

This clonotype was picked up many times. The chain joins TRBV7-2 to TRBJ2-3; D ambiguous. Germline V lookup: CDR1 SGHTA, CDR2 FQGNSA. The CDR3 contains 12 residues. Trimming left V 4 bases short and J 8 bases short, with 10 bases between. CDR3 in DNA: TGTGCCAGCAGCTCCCAGGTCGGTACGCAGTATTTT. Translating gives CASSSQVGTQYF.

The chain employs TRBV21-1 and TRBJ2-4. TRBV21-1 is tagged as a pseudogene. The CDR3 runs 16 residues. The CDR3 loop is CASSKVQPRGINIQYF. CDR3 sequence (DNA): TGTGCCAGCAGCAAAGTCCAGCCTCGAGGCATAAACATTCAGTACTTC.

This clonotype was seen at least ten times. The rearrangement links TRBV28 to TRBJ2-7; D is unclear. Between the trimmed V and J ends, which lost 2 bases and 3 bases, there was a span of 11 bases. The CDR3 has 14 amino acids. The germline gives CDR1 MDHEN, CDR2 SYDVKM. CDR3 residues: CASSLGRLIYEQYF. The CDR3 coding sequence is TGTGCCAGCAGTTTAGGTCGACTCATCTACGAGCAGTACTTC.

This clonotype occurred many times. V is TRBV12-3 or TRBV12-4 and J is TRBJ2-1; 12 bases match TRBD2. Trimming cost V 8 bases and J 0 bases; bases outside gene matches: 17. CDR3 length: 20 amino acids. Here the CDR3 reads CASGSRLAGGPIRSYNEQFF. The CDR3 bases are TGTGCCAGCGGATCCAGGCTAGCGGGAGGGCCCATCCGCTCCTACAATGAGCAGTTCTTC.

This clonotype was recorded at least ten times. The chain combines TRBV5-1 with TRBJ2-5, with 8 nucleotides matching TRBD2. V was clipped by 7 bases and J by 9 bases; unmatched bases: 8. The CDR3 sequence is 12 residues long. Looked up from germline, CDR1 is SGHRS and CDR2 is YFSETQ. The chain's CDR3 is CASGSGIGAQYF. CDR3 nucleotide sequence: TGCGCCAGCGGTAGCGGGATAGGGGCCCAGTACTTC.

V gene TRBV12-3 or TRBV12-4 combines with J gene TRBJ2-5; tentative D call: TRBD2 (6 bases). The CDR3 totals 15 residues. Between the trimmed V and J ends, which lost 7 bases and 1 base, there was a span of 16 bases. The CDR3 here is CASNSTRRPQETQYF. Written as DNA, the CDR3 is TGTGCCAGCAATTCGACTAGAAGACCCCAAGAGACCCAGTACTTC.

This clonotype was seen many times. The chain uses TRBV6-5 and TRBJ2-5; 8 positions match TRBD2. Germline CDR1 reads MNHEY; CDR2 reads SVGAGI. The V and J ends lost 0 bases and 4 bases, in that order; junction bases with no gene match: 7. The CDR3 consists of 16 residues. The CDR3 region has the DNA TGTGCCAGCAGTTACTCGGCCGGACTAGCCGGAGAGACCCAGTACTTC. It specifies CASSYSAGLAGETQYF.

The J gene is TRBJ2-1, the V gene TRBV2; 8 bases agree with TRBD2. The CDR3 has 16 amino acids. With 8 bases clipped from V and 3 bases from J, the junction kept 12 bases outside the gene matches. CDR1 and CDR2 from the germline V gene are SNHLY and FYNNEI. CDR3 DNA sequence: TGTGCCAGCCGATCTTTACTAGCGGAATACTACAATGAGCAGTTCTTC. Translation: CASRSLLAEYYNEQFF. Looking up the rest from reference TRBV2 and TRBJ2-1 gives the full variable domain: EPEVTQTPSHQVTQMGQEVILRCVPISNHLYFYWYRQILGQKVEFLVSFYNNEISEKSEIFDDQFSVERPDGSNFTLKIRSTKLEDSAMYFCASRSLLAEYYNEQFFGPGTRLTVL.

The CDR3, as DNA: TGTGCCAGCAGCCAAGGACCGTGGGACAGCTCCTACAATGAGCAGTTCTTC. Amino acids: CASSQGPWDSSYNEQFF. V gene TRBV4-2 combines with J gene TRBJ2-1; TRBD1 matches at 7 bases. CDR3 length: 17 amino acids. The germline V gene has CDR1 LGHNA and CDR2 YNFKEQ. V was pared by 1 base and J by 0 bases, with 6 bases of the junction left unmatched.

CDR3 residues: CASSANGETQYF. The DNA of the CDR3 is TGTGCCAGCAGCGCCAATGGGGAGACCCAGTACTTC. The chain joins TRBV11-2 to TRBJ2-5; D gene uncertain. Germline values: CDR1 SGHAT, CDR2 FQNNGV. V was trimmed by 5 bases and J by 5 bases, leaving 9 bases between them. The length of the CDR3 is 12 residues. Full variable domain (remainder filled in from reference TRBV11-2 and TRBJ2-5): EAGVAQSPRYKIIEKRQSVAFWCNPISGHATLYWYQQILGQGPKLLIQFQNNGVVDDSQLPKDRFSAERLKGVDSTLKIQPAKLEDSAVYLCASSANGETQYFGPGTRLLVL.

This chain connects TRBV5-4 to TRBJ2-5, with D possibly being TRBD2 (6 bases). CDR1 and CDR2 from the germline V gene are SGHNT and YYREEE (reference sequence). V was shortened by 3 bases and J by 4 bases, with 13 bases between the two germline ends. The CDR3 sequence is 14 residues long. The CDR3 region is CASSSTGGTETQYF. Here the CDR3 DNA reads TGTGCCAGCAGCTCCACGGGCGGGACAGAGACCCAGTACTTC.

This chain connects TRBV5-1 to TRBJ2-1, with 10 bases fitting TRBD2. The CDR3 loop spans 23 amino acids. Looked up from germline, CDR1 is SGHRS and CDR2 is YFSETQ. Trimming at V came to 0 bases and at J to 9 bases, leaving 30 bases not matched to a gene. The DNA of the CDR3 is TGCGCCAGCAGCTTGGGGTTGGCCAGGGGAATCGAGAGCGGGAGGGACCGTCTTGGTGAGCAGTTCTTC. Translating gives CASSLGLARGIESGRDRLGEQFF.

This clonotype was detected only a few times. The V gene is TRBV9, the J gene TRBJ2-7; TRBD2 might be the D (6 bases). The CDR3 loop spans 15 amino acids. The germline V and J ends were trimmed by 3 bases and 0 bases, with 13 bases remaining between them. Germline V lookup: CDR1 SGDLS, CDR2 YYNGEE. The CDR3 here is CASSARDSGSYEQYF. The CDR3 DNA is TGTGCCAGCAGCGCCCGGGACTCCGGCTCCTACGAGCAGTACTTC. Full variable domain (remainder filled in from reference TRBV9 and TRBJ2-7): DSGVTQTPKHLITATGQRVTLRCSPRSGDLSVYWYQQSLDQGLQFLIQYYNGEERAKGNILERFSAQQFPDLHSELNLSSLELGDSALYFCASSARDSGSYEQYFGPGTRLTVT.

This clonotype occurred many times. The chain joins TRBV12-3 or TRBV12-4 to TRBJ2-7; 7 positions agree with TRBD1. With 9 bases clipped from V and 4 bases from J, the junction kept 15 bases outside the gene matches. CDR3 length equals 15 residues. This CDR3 reads CASSFIETGRYEQYF. Written as DNA, the CDR3 is TGTGCCAGTTCGTTTATTGAGACAGGGCGGTACGAGCAGTACTTC.

The CDR3 here is CASSYEFNYGYTF. The CDR3 nucleotides read TGTGCCAGCAGTTACGAGTTTAACTATGGCTACACCTTC. The chain has TRBV6-5 and TRBJ1-2; D gene ambiguous. The germline gives CDR1 MNHEY, CDR2 SVGAGI. Trimming pared 2 bases from V and 1 base from J, leaving 5 bases between. The CDR3 sequence is 13 residues long.

On this clonotype itself: A clone one base away is much larger, so this may be a read error. The chain has TRBV12-3 or TRBV12-4 and TRBJ1-1, with D possibly TRBD1 on 6 matching bases. This CDR3 has 15 amino acids. CDR3 sequence: CAIRRGAVPNTEAIF. The CDR3 nucleotides are TGTGCCATAAGAAGGGGGGCCGTACCGAACACTGAAGCTATCTTT.

This clonotype was observed at least ten times. The V call is TRBV15, the J call TRBJ1-2; D is unclear. V was shortened by 1 base and J by 0 bases, with 9 bases between the two germline ends. This CDR3 is 15 amino acids long. CDR1 is LNHNV and CDR2 is YYDKDF in the germline V gene (reference sequence). The CDR3 region is CATSRGAPANYGYTF. CDR3 bases: TGTGCCACCAGCAGAGGAGCACCGGCTAACTATGGCTACACCTTC.

This clonotype was recorded at least ten times. The chain recombines TRBV7-2 with TRBJ2-2; no definite D call. This CDR3 region has 14 residues. Trimming took off 4 bases at V and 3 bases at J, with 9 bases between the two ends. Germline V gives CDR1 SGHTA, CDR2 FQGNSA. The CDR3 region is CASSWAQDTGELFF. In DNA, the CDR3 is TGTGCCAGCAGCTGGGCCCAGGACACCGGGGAGCTGTTTTTT.

Of note for this clonotype: Given a much more abundant clone one base away, this may be a read error. The chain has TRBV28 and TRBJ1-3; perhaps TRBD1 as D (6 bases). The germline V gene encodes CDR1 MDHEN and CDR2 SYDVKM. Trimming removed 4 bases from V and 6 bases from J, with 7 bases in between. The length of the CDR3 is 12 residues. The CDR3 bases are TGTGCCAGCAGTTGGACAGAAAACACCATATATTTT. Protein: CASSWTENTIYF.

This clonotype was found many times. The chain joins TRBV12-3 or TRBV12-4 to TRBJ2-3; 8 nucleotides agree with TRBD2. After removal of 9 bases from V and 4 bases from J, the junction contained 6 bases not matched to a gene. This CDR3 has 13 residues. DNA for the CDR3: TGTGCCAGTCATCGGGGGGGCGCAGATACGCAGTATTTT. Encoded protein: CASHRGGADTQYF.

This clonotype was counted ten times or more. This chain connects TRBV3-1 to TRBJ1-4; no clear D gene. V lost 6 bases to trimming and J lost 4 bases, with 18 bases between them. The CDR3 loop spans 16 amino acids. Looked up from germline, CDR1 is LGHDT and CDR2 is YNNKEL (reference sequence). CDR3: CASSPTQPLYNEKLFF. In DNA form, the CDR3 reads TGTGCCAGCAGTCCTACCCAACCCTTATATAATGAAAAACTGTTTTTT.

J is TRBJ2-7 and V is TRBV4-1; 10 bases are shared with TRBD2. The CDR3 totals 15 residues. V lost 0 bases, J lost 9 bases, and 8 bases stayed unmatched. CDR1 is MGHRA and CDR2 is YSYEKL in the germline V gene. CDR3 sequence (DNA): TGCGCCAGCAGCCAAGATTCCGGGACTAGCGAGTTGCAGTACGTC. Protein product: CASSQDSGTSELQYV.

This clonotype was picked up many times. The chain couples TRBV3-1 to TRBJ2-7, with 7 bases identical to TRBD2. The CDR3 sequence is 14 residues long. Germline trimming cut 3 bases from V and 2 bases from J; bases unmatched to any gene: 4. Germline CDR1 LGHDT, CDR2 YNNKEL (reference sequence). The CDR3 sequence is CASSHGTKPYEQYV. CDR3 coding DNA: TGTGCCAGCAGCCACGGGACTAAGCCCTACGAGCAGTACGTC.

This clonotype was detected many times. The chain uses TRBV21-1 and TRBJ2-7. TRBV21-1 is a recognized pseudogene. This CDR3 comprises 13 residues. CDR3: CASSKIGVYEQYV. The CDR3 DNA is TGTGCCAGCAGCAAAATCGGGGTCTACGAGCAGTACGTC.